The clone carrying this TCR beta chain was detected many times. Its antigen is not known. The entry originates in a study of metastatic and nonmetastatic thyroid tumors. On the study more broadly: Comparison of repertoires was carried out across blood and tumor or nodule tissue from malignant and benign thyroid patients.

V shed 6 bases and J 5 bases; nucleotides not matched to a gene: 13. This CDR3 spans 16 amino acids. Germline-derived CDR1 and CDR2 are SGHTA and FQGTGA. Study-level results: Malignant thyroid tumors reportedly had TCR beta diversity that was significantly higher than in benign nodules, in blood and tumor.

Authors' analysis steps: A distant-metastasis classifier for papillary thyroid cancer was built using CDR3 differences across clinicopathological groups. TCRdb re-clonotyped the PCR reads via MiXCR. Clone size and V and J calls follow TCRdb, not the original study. The repertoire includes under 30,000 clones, 20% to 25% of them detected once, and under 45% sits in the top ten. Prior to thyroid surgery, none of the patients had received any treatment. The genes are TRBV7-3 and TRBJ2-1; 7 bases are shared with TRBD1. The sequenced material came from blood. This TCR was sampled from a female donor with papillary thyroid cancer or a benign thyroid nodule (not recorded which). Some clones in this sample may be carry-over from other donors' samples. The CDR3 sequence: CASSWTGSLTNNEQFF. The DNA of the CDR3 is TGTGCCAGCAGTTGGACAGGCTCCCTAACCAACAATGAGCAGTTCTTC.